Each of the 17 T cell receptor beta chains below was sequenced from the same sample in a study of breast tumors, draining lymph nodes, adjacent tissues. Breast cancer patients provided tissue from their axillary draining lymph nodes. One entry per CDR3 protein results from TCRdb running MiXCR on the multiplex PCR reads. Of more than 250,000 distinct CDR3 sequences listed, around 31% were seen once; the top ten hold under 1.2%. Sequencing was performed on axillary lymph node tissue. These TCRs come from a female donor with breast cancer. Some clones in this sample may be carry-over from other donors' samples.

This clonotype has a handful of counts. The V call is TRBV3-1, the J call TRBJ2-5; 9 positions agree with TRBD2. Germline V CDR1 and CDR2: LGHDT, YNNKEL (reference sequence). The CDR3 consists of 14 residues. The V segment lost 2 bases and the J segment 4 bases; nucleotides outside the gene matches: 2. The CDR3 is CASSQLAGVETQYF. Here the CDR3 DNA reads TGTGCCAGCAGCCAATTAGCGGGAGTAGAGACCCAGTACTTC.

In this sample, this clonotype turned up once. This chain uses TRBV19 with TRBJ2-2, with D perhaps assigned TRBD1 or TRBD2 (5 bases each). This CDR3 comprises 11 residues. The V gene's germline CDR1 is LNHDA and CDR2 SQIVND (reference sequence). With 4 bases removed from V and 13 bases from J, the gap between germline ends came to 10 bases. CDR3 sequence (DNA): TGTGCCAGTAGTAGGGGGTCACGGCTGTTTTTT. Protein: CASSRGSRLFF.

This clonotype has a count of ten or more. The chain combines TRBV11-3 with TRBJ2-2; D might be TRBD2 (5 bases). In germline, CDR1 is SGHNT, CDR2 YENEEA. V gave up 5 bases and J gave up 2 bases, with 12 bases separating them. The CDR3 loop spans 15 amino acids. The CDR3 nucleotides read TGTGCCAGCAGCGTCAGCGGAGCCAACACCGGGGAGCTGTTTTTT. This sequence encodes CASSVSGANTGELFF.

The sample holds many counts of this clonotype. This chain connects TRBV19 to TRBJ1-2; D is possibly TRBD1 (5 bases). The CDR3 runs 12 residues. Looked up from germline, CDR1 is LNHDA and CDR2 is SQIVND (reference sequence). The V end lost 5 bases, the J end lost 6 bases, and 10 bases lay between the germline ends. The CDR3 is CASSVRGHGYTF. CDR3 coding DNA: TGTGCCAGTAGTGTAAGGGGTCATGGCTACACCTTC.

This clonotype was recorded at least ten times. The chain couples TRBV11-2 to TRBJ2-7; a weak D match, TRBD1 (6 bases). This CDR3 has 15 residues. Trimming removed 5 bases at V and 5 bases at J, with 19 bases between. Germline assignment: CDR1 SGHAT and CDR2 FQNNGV. As DNA, the CDR3 is TGTGCCAGCAGCCCGACTCTCGGACAGACCCACGAGCAGTACTTC. Its translation is CASSPTLGQTHEQYF.

This clonotype was detected only a few times. The rearrangement links TRBV12-3 or TRBV12-4 to TRBJ2-1; D might be TRBD2 (7 bases). The CDR3 extends over 20 amino acids. Trimming cost V 3 bases and J 7 bases, with 31 bases left between them. The CDR3 spells CASSFRSGGLGSRLGNEQFF. In DNA, the CDR3 is TGTGCCAGCAGTTTTCGTTCCGGGGGGCTCGGGTCCCGACTAGGGAATGAGCAGTTCTTC.

Note on this clonotype: A much more abundant neighbour one base away suggests this may be a read error. This chain connects TRBV29-1 to TRBJ2-3; 8 nucleotides agree with TRBD2. This CDR3 has 15 amino acids. V trimming: 4 bases; J trimming: 3 bases; junction bases outside the gene matches: 9. The germline V gene encodes CDR1 SQVTM and CDR2 ANQGSEA. The CDR3 coding sequence is TGCAGCGTTGGAGAGAGAGCGGGAGTAACAGATACGCAGTATTTT. The encoded protein is CSVGERAGVTDTQYF.

This clonotype was seen at least ten times. The chain employs TRBV12-3 or TRBV12-4 and TRBJ2-5, with TRBD2 identical over 8 bases. CDR3 size: 16 residues. V shed 6 bases and J 1 base; nucleotides not matched to a gene: 10. CDR3 in DNA: TGTGCCAGCAGCAAAGCGGGGGCGGGTATCCAAGAGACCCAGTACTTC. Its translation is CASSKAGAGIQETQYF.

This clonotype showed up many times. The V call is TRBV6-5, the J call TRBJ1-4; D call uncertain. The CDR3 is made up of 15 amino acids. V dropped 5 bases and J dropped 5 bases, with 15 bases sitting between them. The germline CDR1 and CDR2 sequences are MNHEY and SVGAGI. The CDR3 DNA follows: TGTGCCAGCAGTCGATCGACAAGGATAAATGAAAAACTGTTTTTT. Translated, it gives CASSRSTRINEKLFF.

This clonotype was detected ten times or more. The V gene is TRBV6-5, the J gene TRBJ2-5, with D unresolved. The CDR3 spans 14 residues. The germline gives CDR1 MNHEY, CDR2 SVGAGI. Trimming removed 2 bases from V and 1 base from J, with 8 bases in between. CDR3 in DNA: TGTGCCAGCAGTTACGGTGTAGGCCAAGAGACCCAGTACTTC. Translation gives CASSYGVGQETQYF.

This clonotype was observed many times. The chain has TRBV2 and TRBJ2-2; no reliable D call. The CDR3 has 12 residues. V dropped 7 bases and J dropped 4 bases, with 7 bases sitting between them. Germline V gene sequence: CDR1 SNHLY, CDR2 FYNNEI. The CDR3 reads CASKLVTGELFF. CDR3 sequence (DNA): TGTGCCAGCAAGCTAGTCACCGGGGAGCTGTTTTTT. The complete variable domain, with remaining parts taken from reference TRBV2 and TRBJ2-2, reads EPEVTQTPSHQVTQMGQEVILRCVPISNHLYFYWYRQILGQKVEFLVSFYNNEISEKSEIFDDQFSVERPDGSNFTLKIRSTKLEDSAMYFCASKLVTGELFFGEGSRLTVL.

This clonotype was seen at least ten times. The rearrangement joins TRBV7-2 to TRBJ2-5; the D is unclear. This CDR3 region has 13 residues. V was pared by 3 bases and J by 4 bases, with 9 bases between. In germline, CDR1 is SGHTA, CDR2 FQGNSA. In DNA form, the CDR3 reads TGTGCCAGCAGCTTGCGGTATTCAGAGACCCAGTACTTC. Translated: CASSLRYSETQYF.

This clonotype was picked up a small number of times. The chain couples TRBV6-2 or TRBV6-3 to TRBJ2-1; 11 bases fit TRBD2. The junction had 6 bases not matched to a gene; V was cut back by 6 bases and J by 8 bases. This CDR3 contains 14 residues. Germline CDR1 reads MNHEY; CDR2 reads SVGEGT. CDR3 DNA sequence: TGTGCCAGCAGCAGGGTACTAGCGGGAGATGAGCAGTTCTTC. Translation: CASSRVLAGDEQFF.

This clonotype was seen more than once but under ten times. The V call is TRBV30, the J call TRBJ1-2, with D possibly being TRBD1 (5 bases). Germline lookup yields CDR1 GTSNPN and CDR2 SVGIG (reference sequence). V was clipped by 6 bases and J by 1 base, with 15 bases between them. The CDR3 is 14 amino acids. Here the CDR3 DNA reads TGTGCCTGCAGCCGGGACGCTTTTAACTATGGCTACACCTTC. Residues: CACSRDAFNYGYTF.

This clonotype was detected many times. The chain joins TRBV5-1 to TRBJ1-2; 8 nucleotides agree with TRBD1. The V gene end was trimmed by 7 bases and the J gene end by 4 bases; junction bases not matched to a gene: 9. The germline V gene encodes CDR1 SGHRS and CDR2 YFSETQ. The CDR3 sequence is 14 residues long. The CDR3 nucleotides read TGCGCCAGCTCCCCTCGGACAGGGACCTATGGCTACACCTTC. Translation gives CASSPRTGTYGYTF.

In its sample, this clonotype was seen many times. The chain is built from TRBV7-6 and TRBJ2-1; D gene uncertain. The length of the CDR3 is 15 residues. Germline V gene lookup returns CDR1 SGHVS and CDR2 FNYEAQ. The V end lost 4 bases, the J end lost 5 bases, and 15 bases lay between the germline ends. CDR3 coding DNA: TGTGCCAGCAGCTCCACTACGTCCCGACACAATGAGCAGTTCTTC. Translated, it gives CASSSTTSRHNEQFF. The full variable domain, completed using reference TRBV7-6 and TRBJ2-1, is GAGVSQSPRYKVTKRGQDVALRCDPISGHVSLYWYRQALGQGPEFLTYFNYEAQQDKSGLPNDRFSAERPEGSISTLTIQRTEQRDSAMYRCASSSTTSRHNEQFFGPGTRLTVL.

This clonotype has at least ten counts. V usage is TRBV10-1 and J usage is TRBJ2-2; the D is unclear. V lost 6 bases to trimming and J lost 6 bases, with 11 bases between them. Germline V gene data show CDR1 as WNHNN and CDR2 as SYGVQD (reference sequence). This CDR3 region has 13 residues. The CDR3 region has the DNA TGCGCCAGCAGCCAAAAATGGGCCGGGGAGCTGTTTTTT. Protein sequence: CASSQKWAGELFF.